A selection of T cell receptor beta chains follows, all from one sample in a study of blood T cell repertoires in COVID-19. Using immunoSEQ multiplex PCR, the repertoire was profiled, and TCRdb retains in-frame clones only, with some absent. The sample records more than 300,000 clones, over 75% being singletons. Sequenced material: PBMCs or T cells enriched from blood (not recorded which). The receptors originated from a woman in her late teens or twenties who had recovered from COVID-19. Both conserved end residues are part of each CDR3. Each record gives: D gene, V gene, J gene, CDR3 protein. D genes are given only for firm matches.

TRBD2	TRBV4-1	TRBJ2-7	CASSQDPSGYYEQYF
TRBD1	TRBV19	TRBJ1-1	CASSQQGMNTEAFF
TRBD2	TRBV15	TRBJ2-1	CATSNLAGGSYNEQFF
NA	TRBV30	TRBJ1-2	CAWSQFQGYGYTF
NA	TRBV13	TRBJ1-4	CASSLGRGVNEKLFF
NA	TRBV7-9	TRBJ1-1	CASSPEGGAWDTEAFF
TRBD1	TRBV4-2	TRBJ2-5	CASSQGTGPETQYF
NA	TRBV10-2	TRBJ1-1	CATGAITMNTEAFF
NA	TRBV4-2	TRBJ1-1	CASSLGGGNTEAFF
NA	TRBV18	TRBJ2-2	CASSTGGPGNTGELFF
TRBD1	TRBV25-1	TRBJ2-5	CASSELTGYQTQYF
TRBD1	TRBV9	TRBJ2-2	CASSATGGINSGELFF
NA	TRBV24-1	TRBJ2-1	CATSDLKRSEQFF
NA	TRBV25-1	TRBJ2-7	CATGSSFSYEQYF
TRBD1	TRBV19	TRBJ1-6	CASSITRDRGGSPLHF
NA	TRBV30	TRBJ1-1	CAWSVTVNTEAFF
NA	TRBV5-1	TRBJ2-7	CASSLRLAGYEQYF
TRBD1	TRBV29-1	TRBJ1-2	CSVLGQGGGGGYTF
NA	TRBV6-5	TRBJ2-7	CASSYGRGIEQYF
NA	TRBV21-1	TRBJ2-3	CASSKAGPGSTDTQYF
NA	TRBV5-1	TRBJ1-3	CASSFSRGFGNTIYF
NA	TRBV28	TRBJ1-2	CASSHSGDSYGYTF
TRBD2	TRBV19	TRBJ2-1	CASRTRLGSGSNEQFF
TRBD1	TRBV4-1	TRBJ1-1	CASSRGDRGGDGRNTEAFF
NA	TRBV5-6	TRBJ2-5	CASSLAAGETQYF
NA	TRBV15	TRBJ2-5	CATSRDVAGWRTQYF
TRBD1	TRBV29-1	TRBJ1-1	CSARTGAGYGEAFF
TRBD2	TRBV5-1	TRBJ2-3	CASSVRTSGASDTQYF
TRBD1	TRBV6-5	TRBJ1-2	CASSTGTGRGYTF
TRBD2	TRBV29-1	TRBJ2-7	CSVQGLAGYEQYF
TRBD2	TRBV7-9	TRBJ2-5	CASSLAGRGSGETQYF
TRBD1	TRBV6-4	TRBJ1-2	CASSDSGGAGYTF
NA	TRBV30	TRBJ1-2	CAWRVQGLGGYTF
NA	TRBV29-1	TRBJ1-1	CSYSWNTEAFF
NA	TRBV13	TRBJ2-3	CASSLERQSTDTQYF
NA	TRBV10-1	TRBJ1-1	CASSDGSRDTEAFF
NA	TRBV9	TRBJ2-2	CASSVSLPGSTGELFF
TRBD1	TRBV9	TRBJ2-5	CASSPPRGQGEKTQYF
TRBD1	TRBV6-6	TRBJ1-2	CASRIPGGWGYGYTF
TRBD2	TRBV3-1/TRBV3-2	TRBJ2-7	CASSQDPLAGSTSYEQYF
TRBD1	TRBV28	TRBJ1-1	CASSLGTANTEAFF
NA	TRBV25-1	TRBJ1-4	CASSEYGAGGRNEKLFF
TRBD1	TRBV4-2	TRBJ1-2	CASSQVGTGSNYGYTF
NA	TRBV6-5	TRBJ1-2	CASSSKGRYYGYTF
TRBD2	TRBV5-1	TRBJ2-7	CASSLGLAGGVYEQYF
NA	TRBV2	TRBJ1-4	CASSRRDNEKLFF
TRBD2	TRBV27	TRBJ2-3	CASSRLAAGSDTQYF
TRBD1	TRBV10-3	TRBJ2-3	CASGRDRVTDTQYF
TRBD2	TRBV3-1/TRBV3-2	TRBJ2-7	CASSQNPSSGDLGEQYF
TRBD2	TRBV3-1/TRBV3-2	TRBJ2-5	CASSQDSLAGGETQYF